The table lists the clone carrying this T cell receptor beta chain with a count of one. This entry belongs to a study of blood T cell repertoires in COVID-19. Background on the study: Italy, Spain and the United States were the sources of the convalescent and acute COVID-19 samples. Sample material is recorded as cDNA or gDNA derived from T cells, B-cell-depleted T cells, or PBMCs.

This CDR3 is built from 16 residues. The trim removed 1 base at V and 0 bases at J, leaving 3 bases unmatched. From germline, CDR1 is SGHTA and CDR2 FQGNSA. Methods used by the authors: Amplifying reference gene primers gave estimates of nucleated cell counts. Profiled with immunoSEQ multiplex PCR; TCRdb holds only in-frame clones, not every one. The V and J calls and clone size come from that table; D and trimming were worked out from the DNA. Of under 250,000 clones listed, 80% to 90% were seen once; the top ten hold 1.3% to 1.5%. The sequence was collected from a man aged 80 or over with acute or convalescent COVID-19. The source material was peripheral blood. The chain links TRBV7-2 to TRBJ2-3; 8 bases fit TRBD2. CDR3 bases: TGTGCCAGCAGCTTAGTCGCTAGCGGGAGCACAGATACGCAGTATTTT. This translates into CASSLVASGSTDTQYF.